The 30 T cell receptor beta chains presented below share a single source sample, sequenced in a study of patients and donors after allogeneic stem cell transplantation. TCRdb itself ran the RT-PCR reads through MiXCR, one entry per CDR3 protein. The table has more than 850,000 distinct CDR3 sequences, 18% seen once; the top ten hold 6%. The source material was blood, either unsorted or a sorted T cell fraction (not recorded which). These TCRs come from a human donor who was either an allogeneic HSCT recipient or a stem cell or donor lymphocyte infusion donor (not recorded which). It is not recorded whose cells these are; they may come from a transplant donor.

J is TRBJ1-1 and V is TRBV11-3; D remains ambiguous. V lost 3 bases and J 10 bases, leaving 9 bases between the germline ends. The CDR3 is 11 residues long. Germline V gene data show CDR1 as SGHNT and CDR2 as YENEEA. For the CDR3, the DNA is TGTGCCAGCAGCTTTACGAACAGAGCTTTCTTT. This translates into CASSFTNRAFF.

There are many counts of this clonotype. The chain couples TRBV7-2 to TRBJ2-7, with D unresolved. The CDR3 is made up of 12 amino acids. The V end was cut by 1 base, the J end by 3 bases, with 4 bases between. In germline, CDR1 is SGHTA, CDR2 FQGNSA. CDR3 residues: CASSLERYEQYF. DNA of the CDR3: TGTGCCAGCAGCTTAGAGCGCTACGAGCAGTACTTC.

V gene TRBV2 combines with J gene TRBJ2-1; a weak D match, TRBD1 (6 bases). The germline gives CDR1 SNHLY, CDR2 FYNNEI. With 4 bases removed from V and 8 bases from J, the gap between germline ends came to 18 bases. The CDR3 covers 15 residues. The DNA for the CDR3 is TGTGCCAGCAGTGCCGATCGACAGGTCACCCATGAGCAGTTCTTC. It is translated as CASSADRQVTHEQFF.

In this sample, this clonotype turned up a few times. The rearrangement joins TRBV5-1 to TRBJ2-5; D may correspond to TRBD1 or TRBD2 (5 bases each). The germline V gene encodes CDR1 SGHRS and CDR2 YFSETQ. This CDR3 has 14 residues. Trimming removed 4 bases from V and 4 bases from J, with 14 bases in between. CDR3 residues: CASSTRVAGETQYF. The CDR3 bases are TGCGCCAGCAGCACCAGGGTGGCGGGAGAGACCCAGTACTTC. Full variable domain (outside the CDR3, taken from reference TRBV5-1 and TRBJ2-5): KAGVTQTPRYLIKTRGQQVTLSCSPISGHRSVSWYQQTPGQGLQFLFEYFSETQRNKGNFPGRFSGRQFSNSRSEMNVSTLELGDSALYLCASSTRVAGETQYFGPGTRLLVL.

As to this clonotype: One end of the junction is discordant with germline, which a read error may explain. The chain joins TRBV10-3 to TRBJ2-7; the match to TRBD1 covers 11 bases. The CDR3 contains 14 residues. Germline CDR1 is ENHRY and CDR2 is SYGVKD. The CDR3: CAIGQGANSNEQYF. CDR3 DNA sequence: TGTGCCATCGGACAGGGGGCGAACTCCAACGAGCAGTACTTC.

The chain carries TRBV5-1 and TRBJ1-2; D possibly corresponds to TRBD1 (6 bases). Per the germline V gene, CDR1 is SGHRS and CDR2 is YFSETQ. V lost 3 bases, J lost 4 bases, and 16 bases lay in between. The CDR3 sequence is 15 residues long. The CDR3 protein is CASSSTVMDSYGYTF. CDR3 DNA: TGCGCCAGCAGCTCGACTGTGATGGACAGCTATGGCTACACCTTC. The full variable domain, with the rest looked up from reference TRBV5-1 and TRBJ1-2, is KAGVTQTPRYLIKTRGQQVTLSCSPISGHRSVSWYQQTPGQGLQFLFEYFSETQRNKGNFPGRFSGRQFSNSRSEMNVSTLELGDSALYLCASSSTVMDSYGYTFGSGTRLTVV.

The chain couples TRBV7-2 to TRBJ2-3; D possibly corresponds to TRBD2 (5 bases). Germline-derived CDR1 and CDR2 are SGHTA and FQGNSA. Trimming shortened V by 5 bases and J by 0 bases, and 12 bases separated the two germline ends. The CDR3 covers 15 residues. In DNA form, the CDR3 reads TGTGCCAGCAGCCTACGATGGACTAGCACAGATACGCAGTATTTT. Protein: CASSLRWTSTDTQYF.

J is TRBJ2-7 and V is TRBV2; D is undetermined. The CDR3 contains 13 residues. Germline V gene sequence: CDR1 SNHLY, CDR2 FYNNEI. V lost 6 bases, J lost 0 bases, and 9 bases lay in between. CDR3: CASSNQGSYEQYF. Written as DNA, the CDR3 is TGTGCCAGCAGCAATCAAGGCTCCTACGAGCAGTACTTC.

This clonotype was seen only a few times. CDR3 sequence (DNA): TGTGCCAGCAGCTCCGGTACTTACTTAAATGGCTACACCTTC. This codes for CASSSGTYLNGYTF. This chain joins TRBV7-2 and TRBJ1-2; no firm D call. V was cut by 4 bases and J by 6 bases, with 15 bases left in between. This CDR3 is 14 amino acids long. Per germline, CDR1 SGHTA and CDR2 FQGNSA.

The chain uses TRBV7-8 and TRBJ1-5, with D possibly being TRBD1 (6 bases). The germline CDR1 and CDR2 sequences are SGHVS and FQNEAQ. This CDR3 spans 17 amino acids. V lost 0 bases and J lost 0, with 12 bases in between. DNA for the CDR3: TGTGCCAGCAGCTTAGCTATGACAGGATATAGCAATCAGCCCCAGCATTTT. This gives the protein CASSLAMTGYSNQPQHF.

J is TRBJ1-1 and V is TRBV7-8; the match to TRBD1 covers 7 bases. This CDR3 has 15 residues. V lost 5 bases and J lost 4; bases outside the gene matches: 10. Per the germline V gene, CDR1 is SGHVS and CDR2 is FQNEAQ. CDR3 nucleotide sequence: TGTGCCAGCAGCCACCGACAGGGAAAATTCACTGAAGCTTTCTTT. Translated, it gives CASSHRQGKFTEAFF.

The gene calls are TRBV30 and TRBJ2-2; D remains ambiguous. Germline assignment: CDR1 GTSNPN and CDR2 SVGIG (reference sequence). The germline V and J ends were trimmed by 2 bases and 1 base, with 14 bases remaining between them. The CDR3 runs to 16 residues. In DNA, the CDR3 is TGTGCCTGGAGTCAGGAATTCTCGGGGAACACCGGGGAGCTGTTTTTT. It is translated as CAWSQEFSGNTGELFF. Full variable domain (outside the CDR3, taken from reference TRBV30 and TRBJ2-2): SQTIHQWPATLVQPVGSPLSLECTVEGTSNPNLYWYRQAAGRGLQLLFYSVGIGQISSEVPQNLSASRPQDRQFILSSKKLLLSDSGFYLCAWSQEFSGNTGELFFGEGSRLTVL.

The V and J genes are TRBV5-1 and TRBJ1-2, with D hard to call. The V and J ends lost 0 bases and 0 bases respectively, with 15 bases between them. Germline V gene data show CDR1 as SGHRS and CDR2 as YFSETQ. There are 17 residues in the CDR3. The CDR3: CASSLGIRTGANYGYTF. The CDR3 region has the DNA TGCGCCAGCAGCTTGGGTATACGGACTGGAGCTAACTATGGCTACACCTTC.

In its sample, this clonotype was seen a few times. The CDR3 is CASTRGTDTFGYQETQYF. The CDR3 coding sequence is TGTGCCAGCACCCGGGGGACTGACACCTTTGGGTACCAAGAGACCCAGTACTTC. The J gene is TRBJ2-5, the V gene TRBV12-3 or TRBV12-4, with D maybe TRBD2 (6 bases). V was trimmed by 7 bases and J by 0 bases, leaving 24 bases between them. The CDR3 extends over 18 amino acids.

This clonotype was detected a few times. The chain links TRBV3-1 to TRBJ2-3; no clear D. The CDR3 consists of 14 residues. Germline V lookup: CDR1 LGHDT, CDR2 YNNKEL (reference sequence). V was cut by 10 bases and J by 2 bases, with 16 bases left in between. The CDR3 bases are TGTGCCACCGCCCGACGTGGCTACACAGATACGCAGTATTTT. Protein product: CATARRGYTDTQYF.

This clonotype showed up just a few times. This chain uses TRBV4-2 with TRBJ1-1, with a tentative D call TRBD1 (5 bases). The germline V gene encodes CDR1 LGHNA and CDR2 YNFKEQ. The CDR3 runs 14 residues. Trimming removed 6 bases at V and 1 base at J, with 12 bases between. The CDR3 DNA is TGTGCCAGCAGGGGGGGGGACGGGAACACTGAAGCTTTCTTT. It is translated as CASRGGDGNTEAFF.

The chain links TRBV29-1 to TRBJ2-2; possibly TRBD1 for D (6 bases). Trimming stripped 7 bases from V and 0 bases from J, with 12 bases between. Germline values: CDR1 SQVTM, CDR2 ANQGSEA. This CDR3 has 14 residues. The CDR3 DNA sequence: TGCAGCGGTTCAGGGGATGCGAACACCGGGGAGCTGTTTTTT. This sequence encodes CSGSGDANTGELFF.

The genes are TRBV12-3 or TRBV12-4 and TRBJ2-1, with a tentative D call TRBD2 (6 bases). The CDR3 length is 16 residues. Trimming took 4 bases from V and 4 from J, leaving 17 bases between them. DNA for the CDR3: TGTGCCAGCAGTTCCAAGGGGACTCTCGATTACAATGAGCAGTTCTTC. Its protein product is CASSSKGTLDYNEQFF.

The V call is TRBV7-9, the J call TRBJ2-7, with 8 nucleotides matching TRBD1. Germline CDR1 reads SEHNR; CDR2 reads FQNEAQ (reference sequence). The V segment lost 5 bases and the J segment 6 bases; nucleotides outside the gene matches: 9. There are 14 residues in the CDR3. CDR3 in DNA: TGTGCCAGCAGCGCCGCGACAGGGGATCCCGAGCAGTACTTC. Protein: CASSAATGDPEQYF.

This clonotype has a count of ten or more. This sequence joins TRBV12-3 or TRBV12-4 and TRBJ2-2; a possible D gene is TRBD1 (6 bases). This CDR3 comprises 15 residues. The germline V and J ends were trimmed by 1 base and 7 bases, with 13 bases remaining between them. The CDR3 bases are TGTGCCAGCAGTTTAGACCCAGGGGCGGGCGGGGAGCTGTTTTTT. Its translation: CASSLDPGAGGELFF.

V usage is TRBV7-9 and J usage is TRBJ2-2; a weak D match, TRBD2 (6 bases). This CDR3 spans 17 amino acids. V was trimmed by 4 bases and J by 4 bases, leaving 19 bases between them. Looked up from germline, CDR1 is SEHNR and CDR2 is FQNEAQ (reference sequence). The CDR3 DNA follows: TGTGCCAGCAGCTCTAGCACGGGGGTATCGGGCACCGGGGAGCTGTTTTTT. Its translation: CASSSSTGVSGTGELFF.

This clonotype came up a few times. The CDR3 DNA reads as TGTGCCAGCAGCCAAGTGTTCGGGGGGAGAAATGAGCAGTTCTTC. Amino acid sequence: CASSQVFGGRNEQFF. This sequence joins TRBV3-1 and TRBJ2-1; 7 bases map to TRBD2. This CDR3 contains 15 residues. In germline, CDR1 is LGHDT, CDR2 YNNKEL (reference sequence). V was clipped by 1 base and J by 7 bases; unmatched bases: 7.

This chain connects TRBV2 to TRBJ2-4, with D perhaps matching TRBD1 or TRBD2 (5 bases each). V dropped 6 bases and J dropped 7 bases, with 19 bases sitting between them. The CDR3 is 15 amino acids. Looked up from germline, CDR1 is SNHLY and CDR2 is FYNNEI. The CDR3 sequence is CASRKGTAPINIQYF. The CDR3 region has the DNA TGTGCCAGCAGGAAAGGGACGGCTCCGATCAACATTCAGTACTTC. The full variable domain, with the rest looked up from reference TRBV2 and TRBJ2-4, is EPEVTQTPSHQVTQMGQEVILRCVPISNHLYFYWYRQILGQKVEFLVSFYNNEISEKSEIFDDQFSVERPDGSNFTLKIRSTKLEDSAMYFCASRKGTAPINIQYFGAGTRLSVL.

The rearrangement uses TRBV9 and TRBJ2-1; 7 nucleotides align to TRBD2. Germline lookup yields CDR1 SGDLS and CDR2 YYNGEE. This CDR3 region has 16 residues. Trimming removed 4 bases from V and 1 base from J; junction bases left unmatched: 8. DNA of the CDR3: TGTGCCAGCAGCCCTCCCCCGGGGGGATCCTACAATGAGCAGTTCTTC. It encodes CASSPPPGGSYNEQFF.

This clonotype was counted between two and nine times. V and J are TRBV27 and TRBJ2-2; D uncertain. CDR3 length: 15 amino acids. V dropped 0 bases and J dropped 4 bases, with 9 bases sitting between them. Germline CDR1 is MNHEY and CDR2 is SMNVEV (reference sequence). The CDR3 DNA is TGTGCCAGCAGTTTATCGGCAGTCCCCACCGGGGAGCTGTTTTTT. Its translation is CASSLSAVPTGELFF.

This clonotype has just a few counts. This sequence joins TRBV25-1 and TRBJ2-1; D is perhaps TRBD1 (5 bases). Germline-derived CDR1 and CDR2 are MGHDK and SYGVNS. The CDR3 totals 15 residues. Trimming left V 2 bases short and J 7 bases short, with 15 bases between. The CDR3 sequence is CASSEVGQLWNEQFF. CDR3 DNA sequence: TGTGCCAGCAGTGAAGTGGGGCAGTTATGGAATGAGCAGTTCTTC.

This clonotype was found many times. The V gene is TRBV20-1, the J gene TRBJ2-1, with no clear D. The CDR3 loop spans 12 amino acids. Germline V gives CDR1 DFQATT, CDR2 SNEGSKA (reference sequence). V gave up 0 bases and J gave up 7 bases, with 7 bases separating them. The CDR3 loop is CSARDRSNEQFF. The DNA for the CDR3 is TGCAGTGCTAGAGATCGGTCGAATGAGCAGTTCTTC.

The rearrangement uses TRBV5-6 and TRBJ2-5; D could derive from TRBD1 or TRBD2 (7 bases each). V lost 4 bases and J lost 6, with 25 bases in between. CDR1 is SGHDT, CDR2 YYEEEE, per germline. The CDR3 runs to 17 residues. The CDR3 DNA is TGTGCCAGCAGCCTACCCAGGGGGACTAAAACCGGGAAGACCCAGTACTTC. The encoded protein is CASSLPRGTKTGKTQYF.

The gene calls are TRBV28 and TRBJ2-1, with D tentatively TRBD1 (6 bases). There are 14 residues in the CDR3. Trimming removed 7 bases from V and 6 bases from J, with 16 bases in between. Germline loops: CDR1 MDHEN, CDR2 SYDVKM. This chain's CDR3 is CASNNPRQANEQFF. CDR3 sequence (DNA): TGTGCCAGCAACAATCCAAGACAGGCCAATGAGCAGTTCTTC. Looking up the rest from reference TRBV28 and TRBJ2-1 gives the full variable domain: DVKVTQSSRYLVKRTGEKVFLECVQDMDHENMFWYRQDPGLGLRLIYFSYDVKMKEKGDIPEGYSVSREKKERFSLILESASTNQTSMYLCASNNPRQANEQFFGPGTRLTVL.

The chain is built from TRBV29-1 and TRBJ2-7, with 8 bases fitting TRBD1. Per germline, CDR1 SQVTM and CDR2 ANQGSEA. V lost 6 bases and J lost 2; bases outside the gene matches: 12. The CDR3 contains 15 residues. CDR3 DNA sequence: TGCAGCGTCAGCCCGCGACAGGGGCCGACCTACGAGCAGTACTTC. Protein: CSVSPRQGPTYEQYF.